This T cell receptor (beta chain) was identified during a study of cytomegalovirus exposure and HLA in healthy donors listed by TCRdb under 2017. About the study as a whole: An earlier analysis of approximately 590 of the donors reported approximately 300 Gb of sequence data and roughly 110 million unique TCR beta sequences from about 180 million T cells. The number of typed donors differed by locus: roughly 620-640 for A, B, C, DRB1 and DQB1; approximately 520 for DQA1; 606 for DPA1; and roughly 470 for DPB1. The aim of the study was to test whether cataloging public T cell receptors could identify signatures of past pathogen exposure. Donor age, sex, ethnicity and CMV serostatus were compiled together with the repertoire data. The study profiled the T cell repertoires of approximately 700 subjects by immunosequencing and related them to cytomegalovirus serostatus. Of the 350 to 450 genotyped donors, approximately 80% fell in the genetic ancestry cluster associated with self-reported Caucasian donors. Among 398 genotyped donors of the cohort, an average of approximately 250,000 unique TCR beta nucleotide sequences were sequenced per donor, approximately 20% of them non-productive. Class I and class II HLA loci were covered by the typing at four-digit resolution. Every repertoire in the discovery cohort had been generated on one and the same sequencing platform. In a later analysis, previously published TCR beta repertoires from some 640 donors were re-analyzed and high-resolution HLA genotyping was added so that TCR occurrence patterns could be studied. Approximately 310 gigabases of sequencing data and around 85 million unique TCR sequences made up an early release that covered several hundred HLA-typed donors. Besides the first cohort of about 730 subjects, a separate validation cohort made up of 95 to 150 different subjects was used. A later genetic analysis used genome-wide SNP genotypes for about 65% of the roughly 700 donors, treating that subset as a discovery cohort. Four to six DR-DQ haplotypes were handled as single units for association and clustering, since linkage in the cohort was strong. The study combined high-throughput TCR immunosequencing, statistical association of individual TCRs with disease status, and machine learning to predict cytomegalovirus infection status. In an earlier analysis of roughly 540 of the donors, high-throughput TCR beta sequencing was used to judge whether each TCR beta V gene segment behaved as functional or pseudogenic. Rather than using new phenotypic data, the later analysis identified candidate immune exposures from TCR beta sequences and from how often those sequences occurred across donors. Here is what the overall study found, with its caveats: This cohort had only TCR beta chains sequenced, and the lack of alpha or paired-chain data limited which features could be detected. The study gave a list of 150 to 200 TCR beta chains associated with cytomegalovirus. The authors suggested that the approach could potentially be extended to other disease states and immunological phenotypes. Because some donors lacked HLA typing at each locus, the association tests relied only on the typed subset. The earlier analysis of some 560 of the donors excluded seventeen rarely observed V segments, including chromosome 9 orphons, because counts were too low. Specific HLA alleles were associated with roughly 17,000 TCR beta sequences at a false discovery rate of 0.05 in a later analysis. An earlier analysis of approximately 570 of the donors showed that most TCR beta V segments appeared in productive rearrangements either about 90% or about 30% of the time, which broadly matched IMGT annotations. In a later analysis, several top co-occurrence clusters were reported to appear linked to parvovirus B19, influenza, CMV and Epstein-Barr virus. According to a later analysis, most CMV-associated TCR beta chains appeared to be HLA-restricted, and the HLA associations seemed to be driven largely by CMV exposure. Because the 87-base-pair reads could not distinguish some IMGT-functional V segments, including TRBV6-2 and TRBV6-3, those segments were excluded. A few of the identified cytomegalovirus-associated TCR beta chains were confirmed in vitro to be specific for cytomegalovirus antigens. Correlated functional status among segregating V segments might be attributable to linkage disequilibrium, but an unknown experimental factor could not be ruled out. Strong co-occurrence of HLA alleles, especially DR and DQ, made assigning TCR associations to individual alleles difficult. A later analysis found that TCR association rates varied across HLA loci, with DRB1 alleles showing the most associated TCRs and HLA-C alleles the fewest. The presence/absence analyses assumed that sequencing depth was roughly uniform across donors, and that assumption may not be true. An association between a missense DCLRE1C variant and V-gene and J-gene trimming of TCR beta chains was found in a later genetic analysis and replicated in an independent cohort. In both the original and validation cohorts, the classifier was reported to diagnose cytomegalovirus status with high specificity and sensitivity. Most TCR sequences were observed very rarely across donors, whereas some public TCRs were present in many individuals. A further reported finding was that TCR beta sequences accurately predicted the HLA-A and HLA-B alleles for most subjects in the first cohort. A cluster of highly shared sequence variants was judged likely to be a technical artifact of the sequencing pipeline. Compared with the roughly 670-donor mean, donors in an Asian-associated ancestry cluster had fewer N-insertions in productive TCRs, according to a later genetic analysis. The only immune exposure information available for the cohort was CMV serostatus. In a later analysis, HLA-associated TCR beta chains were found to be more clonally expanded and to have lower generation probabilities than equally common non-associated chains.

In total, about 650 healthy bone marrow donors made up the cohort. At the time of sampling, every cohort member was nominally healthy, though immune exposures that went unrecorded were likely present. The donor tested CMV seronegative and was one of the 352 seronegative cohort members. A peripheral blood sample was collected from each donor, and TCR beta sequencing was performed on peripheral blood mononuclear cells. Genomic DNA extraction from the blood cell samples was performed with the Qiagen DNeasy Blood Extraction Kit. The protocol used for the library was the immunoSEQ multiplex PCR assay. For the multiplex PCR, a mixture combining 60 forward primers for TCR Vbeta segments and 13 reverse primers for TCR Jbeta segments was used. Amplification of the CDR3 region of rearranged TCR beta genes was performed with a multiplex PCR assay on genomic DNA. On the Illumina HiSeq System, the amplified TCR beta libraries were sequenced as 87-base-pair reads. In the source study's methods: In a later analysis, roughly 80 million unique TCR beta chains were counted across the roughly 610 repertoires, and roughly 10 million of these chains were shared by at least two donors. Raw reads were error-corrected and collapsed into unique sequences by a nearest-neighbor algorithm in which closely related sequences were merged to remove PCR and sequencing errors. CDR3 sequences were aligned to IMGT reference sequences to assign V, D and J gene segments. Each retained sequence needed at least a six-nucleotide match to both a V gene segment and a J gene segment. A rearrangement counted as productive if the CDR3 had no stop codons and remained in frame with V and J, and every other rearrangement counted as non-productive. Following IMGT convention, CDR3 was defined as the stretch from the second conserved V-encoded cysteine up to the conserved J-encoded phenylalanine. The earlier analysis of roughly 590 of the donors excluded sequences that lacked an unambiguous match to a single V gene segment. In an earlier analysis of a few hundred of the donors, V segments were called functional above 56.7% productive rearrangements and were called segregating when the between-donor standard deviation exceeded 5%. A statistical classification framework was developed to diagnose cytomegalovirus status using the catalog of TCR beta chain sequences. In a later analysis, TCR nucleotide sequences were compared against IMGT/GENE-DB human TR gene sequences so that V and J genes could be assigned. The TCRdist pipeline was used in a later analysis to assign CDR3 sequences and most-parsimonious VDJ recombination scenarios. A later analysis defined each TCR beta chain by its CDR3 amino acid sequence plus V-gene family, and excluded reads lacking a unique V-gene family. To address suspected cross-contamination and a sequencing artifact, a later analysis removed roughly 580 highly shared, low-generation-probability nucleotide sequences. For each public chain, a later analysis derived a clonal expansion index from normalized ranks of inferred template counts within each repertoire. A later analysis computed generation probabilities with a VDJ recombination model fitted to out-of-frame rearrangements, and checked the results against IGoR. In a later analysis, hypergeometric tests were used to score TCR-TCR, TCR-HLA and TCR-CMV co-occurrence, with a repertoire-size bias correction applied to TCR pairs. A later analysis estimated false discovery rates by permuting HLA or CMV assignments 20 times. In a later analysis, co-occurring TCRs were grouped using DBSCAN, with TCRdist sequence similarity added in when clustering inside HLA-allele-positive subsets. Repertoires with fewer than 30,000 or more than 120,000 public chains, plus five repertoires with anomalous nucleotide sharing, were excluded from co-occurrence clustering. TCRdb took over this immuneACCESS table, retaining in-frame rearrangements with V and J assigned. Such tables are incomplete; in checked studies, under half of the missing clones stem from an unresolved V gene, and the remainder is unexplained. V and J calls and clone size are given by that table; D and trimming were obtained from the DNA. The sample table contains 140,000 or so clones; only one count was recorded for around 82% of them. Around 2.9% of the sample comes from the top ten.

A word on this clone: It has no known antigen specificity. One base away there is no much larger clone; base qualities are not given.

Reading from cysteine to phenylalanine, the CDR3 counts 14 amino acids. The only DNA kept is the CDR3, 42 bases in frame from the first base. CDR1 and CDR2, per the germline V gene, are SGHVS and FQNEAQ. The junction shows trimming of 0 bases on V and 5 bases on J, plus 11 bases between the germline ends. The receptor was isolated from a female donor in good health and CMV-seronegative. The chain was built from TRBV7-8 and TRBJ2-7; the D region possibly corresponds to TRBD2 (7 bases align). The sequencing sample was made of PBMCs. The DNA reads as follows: TGTGCCAGCAGCTTAGCAGGGGGGGTCCACGAGCAGTACTTC. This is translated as CASSLAGGVHEQYF.